This T cell receptor (beta chain) was retrieved from a study of cytomegalovirus exposure and HLA in healthy donors. The V end was cut by 4 bases, the J end by 4 bases, with 8 bases between. The V gene's germline CDR1 is MGHDK and CDR2 SYGVNS. The CDR3 consists of 14 residues. The PCR used 60 Vbeta and 13 Jbeta primers. The table came from immunoSEQ multiplex PCR; TCRdb's copy has only in-frame clones and leaves some out. The table lists about 150,000 clones, roughly four fifths of them singletons. Sequences were obtained from PBMCs. The clonotype comes from a man aged 18 to 29 in good health and CMV-seronegative. V is TRBV25-1 and J is TRBJ1-6; D might be TRBD1 (5 bases). The CDR3 reads CASSVRQYNSPLHF. Here the CDR3 DNA reads TGTGCCAGCAGTGTGAGACAGTATAATTCACCCCTCCACTTT. Using reference TRBV25-1 and TRBJ1-6 for the parts outside the CDR3, the full variable domain is EADIYQTPRYLVIGTGKKITLECSQTMGHDKMYWYQQDPGMELHLIHYSYGVNSTEKGDLSSESTVSRIRTEHFPLTLESARPSHTSQYLCASSVRQYNSPLHFGNGTRLTVT.